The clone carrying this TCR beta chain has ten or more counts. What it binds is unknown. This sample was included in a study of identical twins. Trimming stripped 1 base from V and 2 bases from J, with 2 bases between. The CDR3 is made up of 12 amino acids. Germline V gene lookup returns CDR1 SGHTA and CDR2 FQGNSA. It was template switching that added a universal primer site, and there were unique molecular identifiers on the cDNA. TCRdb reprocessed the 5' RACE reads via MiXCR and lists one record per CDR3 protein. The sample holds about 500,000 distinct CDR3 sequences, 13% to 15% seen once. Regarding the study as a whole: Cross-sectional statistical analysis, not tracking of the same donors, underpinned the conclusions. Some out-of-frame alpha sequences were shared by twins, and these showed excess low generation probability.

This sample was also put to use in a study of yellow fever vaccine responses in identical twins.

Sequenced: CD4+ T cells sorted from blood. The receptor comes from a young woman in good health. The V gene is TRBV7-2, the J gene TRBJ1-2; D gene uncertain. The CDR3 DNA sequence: TGTGCCAGCAGCTTAGAAAACTATGGCTACACCTTC. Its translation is CASSLENYGYTF.